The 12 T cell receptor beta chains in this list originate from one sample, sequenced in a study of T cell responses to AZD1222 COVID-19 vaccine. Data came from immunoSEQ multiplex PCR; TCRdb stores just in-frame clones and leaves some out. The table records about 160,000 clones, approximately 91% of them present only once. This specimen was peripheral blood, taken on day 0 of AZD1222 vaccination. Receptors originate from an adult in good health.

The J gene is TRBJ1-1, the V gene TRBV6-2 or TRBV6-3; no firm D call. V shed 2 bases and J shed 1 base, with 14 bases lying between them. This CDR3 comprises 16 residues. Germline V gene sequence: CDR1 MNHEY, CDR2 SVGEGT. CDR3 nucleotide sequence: TGTGCCAGCAGTTACCCGCAATACGGGCGGAACACTGAAGCTTTCTTT. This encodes CASSYPQYGRNTEAFF.

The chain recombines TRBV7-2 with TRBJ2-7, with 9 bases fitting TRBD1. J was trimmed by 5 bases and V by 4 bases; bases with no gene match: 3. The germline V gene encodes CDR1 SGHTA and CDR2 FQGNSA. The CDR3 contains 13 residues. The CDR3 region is CASSSQGADEQYF. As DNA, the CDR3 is TGTGCCAGCAGCTCACAGGGGGCTGACGAGCAGTACTTC. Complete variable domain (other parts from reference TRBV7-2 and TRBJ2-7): GAGVSQSPSNKVTEKGKDVELRCDPISGHTALYWYRQSLGQGLEFLIYFQGNSAPDKSGLPSDRFSAERTGGSVSTLTIQRTQQEDSAVYLCASSSQGADEQYFGPGTRLTVT.

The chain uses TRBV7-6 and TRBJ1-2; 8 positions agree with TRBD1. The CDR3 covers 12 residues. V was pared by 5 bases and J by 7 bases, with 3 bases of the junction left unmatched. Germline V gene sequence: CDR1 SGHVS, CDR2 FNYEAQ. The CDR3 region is CASSPDRVGYTF. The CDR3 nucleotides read TGTGCCAGCAGCCCGGACAGGGTTGGCTACACCTTC.

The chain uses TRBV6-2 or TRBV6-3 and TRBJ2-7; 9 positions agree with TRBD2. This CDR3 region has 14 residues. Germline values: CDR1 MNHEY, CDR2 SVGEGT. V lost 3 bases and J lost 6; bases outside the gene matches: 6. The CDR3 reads CASSYSGSISEQYF. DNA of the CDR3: TGTGCCAGCAGTTATAGCGGGAGCATATCCGAGCAGTACTTC.

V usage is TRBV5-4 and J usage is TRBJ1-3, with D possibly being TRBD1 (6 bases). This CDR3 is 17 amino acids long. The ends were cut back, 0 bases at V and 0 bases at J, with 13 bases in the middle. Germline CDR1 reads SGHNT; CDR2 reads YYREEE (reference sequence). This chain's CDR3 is CASSLDGGLLSGNTIYF. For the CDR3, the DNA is TGTGCCAGCAGCTTGGATGGGGGGCTCCTCTCTGGAAACACCATATATTTT.

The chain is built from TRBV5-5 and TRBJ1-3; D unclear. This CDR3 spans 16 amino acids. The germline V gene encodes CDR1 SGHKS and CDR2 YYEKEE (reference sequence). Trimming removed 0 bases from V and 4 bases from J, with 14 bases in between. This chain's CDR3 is CASSLEGKLFGNTIYF. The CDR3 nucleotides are TGTGCCAGCAGCTTGGAGGGAAAGTTGTTCGGAAACACCATATATTTT.

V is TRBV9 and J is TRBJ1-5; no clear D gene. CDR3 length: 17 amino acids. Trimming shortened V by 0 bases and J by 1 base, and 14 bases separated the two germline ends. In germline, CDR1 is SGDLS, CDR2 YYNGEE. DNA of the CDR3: TGTGCCAGCAGCGTAGAAGTCCTCCTGCAAAGCAATCAGCCCCAGCATTTT. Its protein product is CASSVEVLLQSNQPQHF.

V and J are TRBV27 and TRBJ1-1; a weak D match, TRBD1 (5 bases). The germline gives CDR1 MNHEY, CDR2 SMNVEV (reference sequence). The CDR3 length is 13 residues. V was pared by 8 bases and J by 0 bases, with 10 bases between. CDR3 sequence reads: CASQGFMNTEAFF. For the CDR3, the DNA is TGTGCCAGCCAGGGCTTCATGAACACTGAAGCTTTCTTT.

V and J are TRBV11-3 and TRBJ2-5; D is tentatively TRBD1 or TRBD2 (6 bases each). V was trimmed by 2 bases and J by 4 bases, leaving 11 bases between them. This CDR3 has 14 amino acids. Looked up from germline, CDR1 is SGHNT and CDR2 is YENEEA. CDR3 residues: CASSLMGGGETQYF. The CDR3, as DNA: TGTGCCAGCAGCTTAATGGGGGGCGGAGAGACCCAGTACTTC. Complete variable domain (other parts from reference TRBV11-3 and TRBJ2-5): EAGVVQSPRYKIIEKKQPVAFWCNPISGHNTLYWYLQNLGQGPELLIRYENEEAVDDSQLPKDRFSAERLKGVDSTLKIQPAELGDSAVYLCASSLMGGGETQYFGPGTRLLVL.

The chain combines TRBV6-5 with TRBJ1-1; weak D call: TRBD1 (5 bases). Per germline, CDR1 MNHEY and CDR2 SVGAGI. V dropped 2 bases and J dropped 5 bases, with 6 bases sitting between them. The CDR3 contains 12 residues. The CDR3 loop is CASSYGATEAFF. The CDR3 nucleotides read TGTGCCAGCAGTTACGGGGCAACTGAAGCTTTCTTT.

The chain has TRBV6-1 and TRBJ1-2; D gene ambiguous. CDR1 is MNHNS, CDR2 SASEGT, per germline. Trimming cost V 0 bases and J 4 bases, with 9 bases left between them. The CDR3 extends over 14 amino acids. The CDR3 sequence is CASSEAGTAYGYTF. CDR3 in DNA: TGTGCCAGCAGTGAAGCGGGCACTGCCTATGGCTACACCTTC.

CDR3 residues: CASSLVPGGVSGANVLTF. CDR3 bases: TGTGCCAGCAGCTTAGTCCCAGGGGGGGTATCTGGGGCCAACGTCCTGACTTTC. This chain uses TRBV7-2 with TRBJ2-6; D tentatively fits TRBD1 or TRBD2 (7 bases each). Germline CDR1 and CDR2: SGHTA and FQGNSA. Trimming removed 1 base from V and 1 base from J, with 14 bases in between. The CDR3 runs 18 residues. The whole variable domain, filled in from reference TRBV7-2 and TRBJ2-6, reads GAGVSQSPSNKVTEKGKDVELRCDPISGHTALYWYRQSLGQGLEFLIYFQGNSAPDKSGLPSDRFSAERTGGSVSTLTIQRTQQEDSAVYLCASSLVPGGVSGANVLTFGAGSRLTVL.